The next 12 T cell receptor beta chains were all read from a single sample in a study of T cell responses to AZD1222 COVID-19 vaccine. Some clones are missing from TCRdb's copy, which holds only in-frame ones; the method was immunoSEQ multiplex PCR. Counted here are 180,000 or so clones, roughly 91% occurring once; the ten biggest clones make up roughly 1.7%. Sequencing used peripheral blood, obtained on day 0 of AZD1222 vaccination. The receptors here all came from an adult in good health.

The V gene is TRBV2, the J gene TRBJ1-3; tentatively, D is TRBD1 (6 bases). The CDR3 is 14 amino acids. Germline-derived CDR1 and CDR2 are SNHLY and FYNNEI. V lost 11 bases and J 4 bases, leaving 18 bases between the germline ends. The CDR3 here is CAAPDRRYGNTIYF. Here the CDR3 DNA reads TGTGCCGCCCCGGACAGAAGATACGGAAACACCATATATTTT.

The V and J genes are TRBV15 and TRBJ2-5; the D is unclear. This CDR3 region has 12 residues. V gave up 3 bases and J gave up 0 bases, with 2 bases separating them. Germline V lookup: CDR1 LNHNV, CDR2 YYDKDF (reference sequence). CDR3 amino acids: CATSSHQETQYF. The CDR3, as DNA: TGTGCCACCAGCAGCCACCAAGAGACCCAGTACTTC.

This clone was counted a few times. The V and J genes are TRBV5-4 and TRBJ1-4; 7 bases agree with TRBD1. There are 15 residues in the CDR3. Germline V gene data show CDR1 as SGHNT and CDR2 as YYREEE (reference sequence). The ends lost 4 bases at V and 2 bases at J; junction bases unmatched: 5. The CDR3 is CASSLTGDTNEKLFF. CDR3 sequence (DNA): TGTGCCAGCAGCCTTACAGGGGACACTAATGAAAAACTGTTTTTT.

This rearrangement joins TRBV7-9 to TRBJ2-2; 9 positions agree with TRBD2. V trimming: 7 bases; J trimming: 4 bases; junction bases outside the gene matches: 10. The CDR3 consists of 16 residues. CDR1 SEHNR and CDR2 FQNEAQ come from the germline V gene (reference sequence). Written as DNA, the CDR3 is TGTGCCAGCACCCATAGCGGGAGAGCGGCCACCGGGGAGCTGTTTTTT. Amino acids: CASTHSGRAATGELFF.

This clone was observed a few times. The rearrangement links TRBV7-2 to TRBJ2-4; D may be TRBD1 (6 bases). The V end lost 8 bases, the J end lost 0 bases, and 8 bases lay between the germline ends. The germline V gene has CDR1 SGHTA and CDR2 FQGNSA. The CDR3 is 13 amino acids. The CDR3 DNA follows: TGTGCCAGCGGGGGCGGAGCCAAAAACATTCAGTACTTC. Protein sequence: CASGGGAKNIQYF.

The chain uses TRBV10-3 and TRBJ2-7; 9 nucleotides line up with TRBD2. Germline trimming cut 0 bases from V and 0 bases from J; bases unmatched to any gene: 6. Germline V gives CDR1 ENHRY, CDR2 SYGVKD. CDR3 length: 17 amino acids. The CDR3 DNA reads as TGTGCCATCAGTGAGTCGCTAGCGGGAAACCACTCCTACGAGCAGTACTTC. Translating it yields CAISESLAGNHSYEQYF.

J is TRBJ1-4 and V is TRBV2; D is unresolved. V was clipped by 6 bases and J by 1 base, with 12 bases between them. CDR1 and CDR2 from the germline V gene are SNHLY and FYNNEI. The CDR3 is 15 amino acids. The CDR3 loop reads CASRSNMLTNEKLFF. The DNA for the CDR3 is TGTGCCAGCAGGTCGAATATGCTAACTAATGAAAAACTGTTTTTT.

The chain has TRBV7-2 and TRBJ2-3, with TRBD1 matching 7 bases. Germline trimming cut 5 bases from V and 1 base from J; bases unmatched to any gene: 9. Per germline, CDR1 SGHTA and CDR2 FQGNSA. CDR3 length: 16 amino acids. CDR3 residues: CASSLRQGIGTDTQYF. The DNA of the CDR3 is TGTGCCAGCAGCCTCCGACAGGGAATCGGCACAGATACGCAGTATTTT.

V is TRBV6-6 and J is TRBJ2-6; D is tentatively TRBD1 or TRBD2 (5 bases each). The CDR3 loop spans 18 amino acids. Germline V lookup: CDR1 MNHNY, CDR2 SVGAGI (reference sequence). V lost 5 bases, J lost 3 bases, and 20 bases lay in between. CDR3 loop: CASSPSRDGFSGANVLTF. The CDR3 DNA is TGTGCCAGCAGTCCTTCACGGGACGGTTTTAGTGGGGCCAACGTCCTGACTTTC.

This CDR3 reads CASSLMGGGFQETQYF. The CDR3 DNA follows: TGTGCCAGCAGCTTAATGGGCGGCGGCTTCCAAGAGACCCAGTACTTC. The gene calls are TRBV7-6 and TRBJ2-5; D unresolved. The germline gives CDR1 SGHVS, CDR2 FNYEAQ. The V gene lost 2 bases and the J gene lost 1 base, with 14 bases spanning the gap. This CDR3 has 16 residues.

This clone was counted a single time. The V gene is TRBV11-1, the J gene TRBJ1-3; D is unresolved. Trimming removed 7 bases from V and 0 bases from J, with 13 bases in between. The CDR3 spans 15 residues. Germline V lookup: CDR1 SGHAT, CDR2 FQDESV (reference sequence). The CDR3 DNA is TGTGCCAGCACCGGGTTCGCCAGCTCTGGAAACACCATATATTTT. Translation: CASTGFASSGNTIYF.

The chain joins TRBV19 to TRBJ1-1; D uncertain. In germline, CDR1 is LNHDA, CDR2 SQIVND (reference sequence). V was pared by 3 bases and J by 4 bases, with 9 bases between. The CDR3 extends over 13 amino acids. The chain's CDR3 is CASSIAGTTEAFF. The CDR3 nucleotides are TGTGCCAGTAGTATTGCCGGAACCACTGAAGCTTTCTTT.